This TCR beta chain was recorded in a study of immune heterogeneity within non-small cell lung tumors. Looked up from germline, CDR1 is SGDLS and CDR2 is YYNGEE. The V and J ends lost 0 bases and 3 bases respectively, with 12 bases between them. The CDR3 covers 15 residues. The TCR beta CDR3 region was amplified by multiplex PCR employing 32 V and 13 J primers. TCRdb ran MiXCR on the multiplex PCR reads and lists one entry per CDR3 protein. The table lists 13,000 to 15,000 distinct CDR3 sequences, 25% to 35% of them singletons, with roughly 5.2% in the top ten. Genomic DNA extracted from bulk tumor tissue served as template. A total of around 590 ng was used per sample. Biopsies, several per primary tumor and spaced far apart, were collected during surgery. Curative surgery was performed on patients who had untreated, newly diagnosed non-small cell lung cancer. Within the sample, this clonotype is medium-sized.

The gene calls are TRBV9 and TRBJ2-5, with D unclear. The sequenced sample consisted of lung tumor tissue. This receptor was obtained from a man in his forties or fifties with non-small cell lung cancer. CDR3 loop: CASSVGWGREETQYF. CDR3 in DNA: TGTGCCAGCAGCGTAGGATGGGGTCGGGAAGAGACCCAGTACTTC.